This T cell receptor (beta chain) was found in a study of vaccination and CD4 T cells after COVID-19. Study context: In the convalescent group, nasal swab PCR was SARS-CoV-2 positive; nine cases were mild and one severe. SARS-CoV-2, HCoV-NL63, HCoV-OC43 and HCoV-229E supplied the overlapping spike peptides used to stimulate cells.

The sample's treatment: roughly 10-day PBMC culture with coronavirus spike peptide pools or control peptides (ViraFEST assay). The CDR3 has 15 residues. Trimming cost V 1 base and J 3 bases; bases outside gene matches: 5. Per the germline V gene, CDR1 is SGHTA and CDR2 is FQGNSA. Notes on this clonotype: Antigen specificity is unknown.

Researchers used the Oncomine TCR Beta short-read assay to sequence DNA from cultured CD4+ T cells. TCRdb analysed the PCR reads with MiXCR anew, one entry per CDR3 protein. This sample yields about 15,000 distinct CDR3 sequences, of which 48% are seen a single time; 11% to 15% belongs to the top ten. The TCR was taken from a human donor who had recovered from COVID-19. The chain carries TRBV7-2 and TRBJ2-7, with 8 positions matching TRBD1. The specimen sequenced was CD4+ T cells from blood, cultured in vitro. The chain's CDR3 is CASSLGVTGVYEQYF. For the CDR3, the DNA is TGTGCCAGCAGCTTAGGGGTGACAGGGGTCTACGAGCAGTACTTC.